The 8 T cell receptor beta chains given below trace back to one sample, sequenced in a study of OX40 agonist ivuxolimab in advanced cancers. TCRdb's copy holds only in-frame clones and misses some; the assay was immunoSEQ multiplex PCR. The sample consists of 90,000 to 120,000 clones, less than 95% of them appearing once. The source was CD4+ or CD8+ T cells sorted from blood, collected in a trial of the OX40 agonist ivuxolimab. The receptors stem from an adult with an advanced solid tumor such as melanoma, head and neck, liver or kidney cancer.

The J gene is TRBJ2-1, the V gene TRBV30, with D tentatively TRBD2 (6 bases). Germline V CDR1 and CDR2: GTSNPN, SVGIG (reference sequence). The V gene lost 6 bases and the J gene lost 4 bases, with 10 bases spanning the gap. The CDR3 is 12 amino acids. CDR3 sequence reads: CACWSGYNEQFF. CDR3 sequence (DNA): TGTGCCTGCTGGAGCGGGTACAATGAGCAGTTCTTC.

The chain links TRBV9 to TRBJ2-5; the D call may be TRBD1 or TRBD2 (5 bases each). Germline CDR1 SGDLS, CDR2 YYNGEE. The CDR3 length is 14 residues. V lost 7 bases, J lost 4 bases, and 17 bases lay in between. In DNA, the CDR3 is TGTGCCAGCGGGGCAACAGGAGGACGAGAGACCCAGTACTTC. Its translation: CASGATGGRETQYF. Drawing the rest from reference TRBV9 and TRBJ2-5, the complete variable domain is DSGVTQTPKHLITATGQRVTLRCSPRSGDLSVYWYQQSLDQGLQFLIQYYNGEERAKGNILERFSAQQFPDLHSELNLSSLELGDSALYFCASGATGGRETQYFGPGTRLLVL.

This clone has only one observation. The chain links TRBV7-2 to TRBJ2-5; D ambiguous. Germline V gene data show CDR1 as SGHTA and CDR2 as FQGNSA. Between the trimmed V and J ends, which lost 0 bases and 5 bases, there was a span of 7 bases. This CDR3 region has 13 residues. CDR3 sequence (DNA): TGTGCCAGCAGCTTAGCCCTGGGGGAGACCCAGTACTTC. Translated: CASSLALGETQYF.

This chain connects TRBV6-5 to TRBJ2-7, with D maybe TRBD1 (6 bases). Trimming pared 5 bases from V and 3 bases from J, leaving 11 bases between. There are 13 residues in the CDR3. The V gene's germline CDR1 is MNHEY and CDR2 SVGAGI. The CDR3 spells CASSRTELYEQYF. Here the CDR3 DNA reads TGTGCCAGCAGTAGGACAGAACTCTACGAGCAGTACTTC.

This sequence joins TRBV18 and TRBJ1-1; tentatively, D is TRBD1 (5 bases). Germline V gene sequence: CDR1 KGHSH, CDR2 LQKENI. The CDR3 covers 14 residues. V was clipped by 4 bases and J by 1 base, with 10 bases between them. This CDR3 reads CASSLQRGNTEAFF. Written as DNA, the CDR3 is TGTGCCAGCTCACTCCAAAGGGGGAACACTGAAGCTTTCTTT.

The chain has TRBV7-2 and TRBJ1-1; perhaps TRBD1 as D (6 bases). The V gene's germline CDR1 is SGHTA and CDR2 FQGNSA. Trimming took 4 bases from V and 4 from J, leaving 13 bases between them. This CDR3 is 14 amino acids long. CDR3 loop: CASSYQGKGTEAFF. In nucleotides, the CDR3 is TGTGCCAGCAGCTATCAGGGGAAGGGCACTGAAGCTTTCTTT. The full variable domain, in which reference TRBV7-2 and TRBJ1-1 provide the parts outside the CDR3, is GAGVSQSPSNKVTEKGKDVELRCDPISGHTALYWYRQSLGQGLEFLIYFQGNSAPDKSGLPSDRFSAERTGGSVSTLTIQRTQQEDSAVYLCASSYQGKGTEAFFGQGTRLTVV.

The chain is built from TRBV5-6 and TRBJ2-7; TRBD1 matches 9 bases. The CDR3 length is 15 residues. Trimming removed 3 bases from V and 5 bases from J; junction bases left unmatched: 9. CDR1 is SGHDT and CDR2 is YYEEEE in the germline V gene. The chain's CDR3 is CASSYGTGRADEQYF. The CDR3 bases are TGTGCCAGCAGCTACGGGACAGGGCGTGCGGACGAGCAGTACTTC. Filled out from reference TRBV5-6 and TRBJ2-7, the complete variable domain reads DAGVTQSPTHLIKTRGQQVTLRCSPKSGHDTVSWYQQALGQGPQFIFQYYEEEERQRGNFPDRFSGHQFPNYSSELNVNALLLGDSALYLCASSYGTGRADEQYFGPGTRLTVT.

The chain uses TRBV19 and TRBJ2-7; perhaps TRBD1 as D (6 bases). V lost 10 bases and J 6 bases, leaving 13 bases between the germline ends. The germline CDR1 and CDR2 sequences are LNHDA and SQIVND (reference sequence). The CDR3 totals 11 residues. The CDR3: CATHRDGEQYF. CDR3 nucleotide sequence: TGTGCCACCCACAGGGATGGCGAGCAGTACTTC. Filled out from reference TRBV19 and TRBJ2-7, the complete variable domain reads DGGITQSPKYLFRKEGQNVTLSCEQNLNHDAMYWYRQDPGQGLRLIYYSQIVNDFQKGDIAEGYSVSREKKESFPLTVTSAQKNPTAFYLCATHRDGEQYFGPGTRLTVT.